This T cell receptor beta chain is drawn from a study of cytomegalovirus exposure and HLA in healthy donors. CDR1 is SGHDT and CDR2 is YYEEEE in the germline V gene. The V gene lost 2 bases and the J gene lost 3 bases, with 6 bases spanning the gap. The CDR3 sequence is 12 residues long. Remarks on this clone: What it binds is not known.

Whole-study findings and limits: That first-cohort TCR clusters tended to co-occur in the approximately 110 validation repertoires was found in a later analysis.

The data were produced by immunoSEQ multiplex PCR, yet TCRdb's version contains in-frame clones alone and is incomplete. The table has about 130,000 clones, approximately 80% seen once. This TCR was recovered from a man between 25 and 39 years old in good health and CMV-seropositive. Sequences were obtained from PBMCs. V and J are TRBV5-6 and TRBJ2-7; D may be TRBD1 (5 bases). The CDR3 nucleotides are TGTGCCAGCAGCTTCAGGGTCTACGAGCAGTACTTC. Protein sequence: CASSFRVYEQYF.